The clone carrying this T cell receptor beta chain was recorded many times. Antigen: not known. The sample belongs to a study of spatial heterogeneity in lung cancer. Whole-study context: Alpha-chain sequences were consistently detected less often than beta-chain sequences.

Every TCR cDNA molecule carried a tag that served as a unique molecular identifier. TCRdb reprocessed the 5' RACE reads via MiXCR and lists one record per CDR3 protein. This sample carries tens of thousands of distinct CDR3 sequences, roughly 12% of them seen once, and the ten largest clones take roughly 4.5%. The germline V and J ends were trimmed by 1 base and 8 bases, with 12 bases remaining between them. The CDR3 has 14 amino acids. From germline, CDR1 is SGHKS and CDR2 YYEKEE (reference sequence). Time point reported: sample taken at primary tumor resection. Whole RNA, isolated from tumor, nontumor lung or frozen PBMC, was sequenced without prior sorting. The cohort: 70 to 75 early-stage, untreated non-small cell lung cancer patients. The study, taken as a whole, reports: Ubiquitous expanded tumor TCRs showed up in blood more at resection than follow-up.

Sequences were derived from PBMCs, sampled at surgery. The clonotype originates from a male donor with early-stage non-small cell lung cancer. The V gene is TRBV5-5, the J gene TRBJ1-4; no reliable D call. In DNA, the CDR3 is TGTGCCAGCAGCTTGAGCGCTAATGAGGAAAAACTGTTTTTT. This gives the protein CASSLSANEEKLFF.